A single sample gave rise to the 21 T cell receptor beta chains below, sequenced in a study of CXCR3-negative and CXCR3-positive naive CD8 T cells. UMI-labeled 5' RACE TRB cDNA libraries were prepared from the cells. TCRdb derives one entry per CDR3 protein from the 5' RACE reads, leaving out DNA. Here the sample table reports approximately 56,000 distinct CDR3 sequences. Sequenced sample: naive CXCR3- CD8+ T cells from blood. Subset described: CD45RO-CCR7+CD27+CD95- naive CD8+ T cells lacking CXCR3 (TNR3-). The receptors come from a human donor in good health. Some clones in this sample may be carry-over from other donors' samples.

The genes are TRBV20-1 and TRBJ2-1. The CDR3 runs 14 residues. Germline CDR1 reads DFQATT; CDR2 reads SNEGSKA (reference sequence). The CDR3 spells CSAPIPSSFNEQFF.

The chain carries TRBV4-3 and TRBJ2-7; the TRBD1 assignment by TCRdb is unverifiable without DNA. Germline V gene lookup returns CDR1 LGHNA and CDR2 YSLEER. The CDR3 contains 15 residues. The CDR3 region is CASSQDWTGAYEQYF.

The chain employs TRBV5-1 and TRBJ2-1; TCRdb calls TRBD1, which cannot be checked without DNA. The CDR3 runs to 14 residues. Germline loops: CDR1 SGHRS, CDR2 YFSETQ. The CDR3 loop reads CASSLRGAGNEQFF.

The chain has TRBV7-2 and TRBJ2-7; TCRdb outputs TRBD2, but without DNA this stays unchecked. Germline V gene lookup returns CDR1 SGHTA and CDR2 FQGNSA. The CDR3 has 18 residues. The CDR3 region is CASSLGPSGTILRWEQYF. The full variable domain, with the rest looked up from reference TRBV7-2 and TRBJ2-7, is GAGVSQSPSNKVTEKGKDVELRCDPISGHTALYWYRQSLGQGLEFLIYFQGNSAPDKSGLPSDRFSAERTGGSVSTLTIQRTQQEDSAVYLCASSLGPSGTILRWEQYFGPGTRLTVT.

The chain carries TRBV12-3 or TRBV12-4 and TRBJ2-7; TCRdb indicates TRBD2, and absent DNA this call remains unverified. CDR3 length: 15 amino acids. CDR3 residues: CASSLKGRESHEQYF.

The chain has TRBV7-9 and TRBJ2-1. The CDR3 is 13 residues long. Germline loops: CDR1 SEHNR, CDR2 FQNEAQ (reference sequence). CDR3 sequence reads: CASSSLSYNEQFF.

This chain connects TRBV6-5 to TRBJ1-2. The CDR3 sequence is 14 residues long. The germline gives CDR1 MNHEY, CDR2 SVGAGI. CDR3 protein: CASTTGEVAGGHTF.

V usage is TRBV28 and J usage is TRBJ1-1; TCRdb lists TRBD1, though no DNA is available to test this call. In germline, CDR1 is MDHEN, CDR2 SYDVKM. The CDR3 is 15 residues long. The CDR3 spells CASSLAAGGGTEAFF.

J is TRBJ2-2 and V is TRBV9; with no DNA, the TCRdb D assignment of TRBD2 cannot be verified. The CDR3 sequence is 13 residues long. Germline V gene lookup returns CDR1 SGDLS and CDR2 YYNGEE. This CDR3 is CASSVGWRGELFF.

V and J are TRBV7-9 and TRBJ2-7; lacking DNA, the TRBD1 call made by TCRdb goes unchecked. Germline-derived CDR1 and CDR2 are SEHNR and FQNEAQ (reference sequence). CDR3 length: 16 residues. CDR3 residues: CASSRDRGPRINEQFF.

The V gene is TRBV13, the J gene TRBJ1-1; there is no DNA to check the TCRdb D call of TRBD1. CDR1 PRHDT and CDR2 FYEKMQ come from the germline V gene (reference sequence). The CDR3 is made up of 13 amino acids. The CDR3 region is CASSFRGWHEAFF.

V gene TRBV5-1 combines with J gene TRBJ2-7. The length of the CDR3 is 14 residues. CDR1 and CDR2 from the germline V gene are SGHRS and YFSETQ. The CDR3 here is CASSKAGGSYEQYF.

The chain recombines TRBV29-1 with TRBJ2-1; with no DNA, the TCRdb D assignment of TRBD2 cannot be verified. Germline assignment: CDR1 SQVTM and CDR2 ANQGSEA. This CDR3 has 16 amino acids. CDR3 sequence: CSVVSGGSSSYNEQFF.

This chain links TRBV5-1 with TRBJ2-7; TCRdb calls TRBD1, which cannot be checked without DNA. There are 14 residues in the CDR3. CDR1 is SGHRS and CDR2 is YFSETQ in the germline V gene. CDR3 sequence: CASSFRDRGNEQYF.

V is TRBV6-4 and J is TRBJ2-1; TCRdb outputs TRBD2, but without DNA this stays unchecked. There are 16 residues in the CDR3. Germline V gene sequence: CDR1 MRHNA, CDR2 SNTAGT. The CDR3 spells CASSDSTSGGHNEQFF.

The chain recombines TRBV29-1 with TRBJ1-4. The CDR3 extends over 15 amino acids. Germline CDR1 and CDR2: SQVTM and ANQGSEA. CDR3 sequence reads: CSVLISRAQHEKLFF.

CDR3 protein: CASSQVYQETQYF. V is TRBV7-9 and J is TRBJ2-5. The CDR3 sequence is 13 residues long. CDR1 and CDR2 (germline): SEHNR, FQNEAQ (reference sequence).

The rearrangement joins TRBV7-8 to TRBJ2-7. CDR1 SGHVS and CDR2 FQNEAQ come from the germline V gene. The CDR3 covers 13 residues. CDR3 protein: CASSFRGLYEQYF.

The genes are TRBV6-5 and TRBJ1-2; TCRdb names TRBD1, which stays unverified in the absence of DNA. The CDR3 runs 19 residues. Germline loops: CDR1 MNHEY, CDR2 SVGAGI. This chain's CDR3 is CASSYSDYTRDRGEFGYTF.

This chain connects TRBV7-6 to TRBJ1-1. Germline CDR1 reads SGHVS; CDR2 reads FNYEAQ. The CDR3 has 14 amino acids. This chain's CDR3 is CASSLELMNTEAFF.

This chain joins TRBV2 and TRBJ2-1; TCRdb's D gene call, TRBD2, goes unchecked for lack of DNA. The CDR3 has 16 residues. The germline V gene encodes CDR1 SNHLY and CDR2 FYNNEI. This chain's CDR3 is CASSDAGEWEVNEQFF.